Each of the 10 T cell receptor beta chains below was sequenced from the same sample in a study of shared clonotypes between healthy human individuals. Libraries were prepared by immunoSEQ multiplex PCR; TCRdb keeps only in-frame clonotypes and omits some of them. The sample holds approximately 1.5 million clones, around 98.5% seen once. The specimen sequenced was naive CD4+ T cells sorted from blood. Subset noted: CD45RA+ positively selected. The source is a man younger than 40 in good health.

This chain connects TRBV27 to TRBJ2-7; D may be TRBD2 (6 bases). CDR3 size: 15 residues. Trimming took 2 bases from V and 5 from J, leaving 16 bases between them. CDR1 is MNHEY and CDR2 is SMNVEV in the germline V gene (reference sequence). The chain's CDR3 is CASSLRTPGGNEQYF. CDR3 DNA: TGTGCCAGCAGTTTACGTACGCCAGGAGGGAACGAGCAGTACTTC.

The chain is built from TRBV7-7 and TRBJ1-5; tentative D call: TRBD1 (6 bases). V gave up 1 base and J gave up 4 bases, with 8 bases separating them. The CDR3 is made up of 14 amino acids. The germline V gene encodes CDR1 SSHAT and CDR2 FNYEAQ (reference sequence). The CDR3 bases are TGTGCCAGCAGCTTAGGGACAGATAATCAGCCCCAGCATTTT. Amino acids: CASSLGTDNQPQHF.

The CDR3 sequence: CASSLGLGTGELFF. In nucleotides, the CDR3 is TGTGCCAGCAGCTTAGGACTAGGCACCGGGGAGCTGTTTTTT. The V and J genes are TRBV13 and TRBJ2-2, with D possibly being TRBD2 (5 bases). Germline V gene lookup returns CDR1 PRHDT and CDR2 FYEKMQ (reference sequence). Between the trimmed V and J ends, which lost 0 bases and 4 bases, there was a span of 6 bases. The length of the CDR3 is 14 residues.

CDR3 residues: CASSLSLNTEAFF. In nucleotides, the CDR3 is TGTGCCAGCTCACTTTCCCTGAACACTGAAGCTTTCTTT. V gene TRBV18 combines with J gene TRBJ1-1; D remains unclear. This CDR3 region has 13 residues. Germline V CDR1 and CDR2: KGHSH, LQKENI. The V and J ends lost 4 bases and 0 bases respectively, with 6 bases between them.

The CDR3 DNA is TGTGCCAGCAGTAATGGGGGTGAAGCTTTCTTT. As protein: CASSNGGEAFF. The chain carries TRBV6-6 and TRBJ1-1, with D perhaps matching TRBD1 (5 bases). V lost 5 bases, J lost 7 bases, and 8 bases lay in between. In germline, CDR1 is MNHNY, CDR2 SVGAGI (reference sequence). There are 11 residues in the CDR3.

The chain links TRBV18 to TRBJ2-1, with 9 bases lining up with TRBD2. This CDR3 has 15 residues. Germline V gives CDR1 KGHSH, CDR2 LQKENI. V was pared by 6 bases and J by 2 bases, with 5 bases of the junction left unmatched. This CDR3 reads CASSTGLATYNEQFF. Here the CDR3 DNA reads TGTGCCAGCTCCACGGGACTAGCAACCTACAATGAGCAGTTCTTC. The complete variable domain, with remaining parts taken from reference TRBV18 and TRBJ2-1, reads NAGVMQNPRHLVRRRGQEARLRCSPMKGHSHVYWYRQLPEEGLKFMVYLQKENIIDESGMPKERFSAEFPKEGPSILRIQQVVRGDSAAYFCASSTGLATYNEQFFGPGTRLTVL.

J is TRBJ1-2 and V is TRBV2; D remains unclear. This CDR3 spans 14 amino acids. Germline V lookup: CDR1 SNHLY, CDR2 FYNNEI. Trimming left V 1 base short and J 5 bases short, with 11 bases between. The CDR3 sequence: CASSEGAGRYGYTF. CDR3 bases: TGTGCCAGCAGTGAAGGGGCAGGTCGTTATGGCTACACCTTC. The full variable domain, with the rest looked up from reference TRBV2 and TRBJ1-2, is EPEVTQTPSHQVTQMGQEVILRCVPISNHLYFYWYRQILGQKVEFLVSFYNNEISEKSEIFDDQFSVERPDGSNFTLKIRSTKLEDSAMYFCASSEGAGRYGYTFGSGTRLTVV.

The CDR3 sequence: CASRLNWGGLTEAFF. In nucleotides, the CDR3 is TGTGCCAGCAGGCTTAACTGGGGGGGCTTGACTGAAGCTTTCTTT. The rearrangement links TRBV2 to TRBJ1-1; D might be TRBD1 (6 bases). V was shortened by 6 bases and J by 5 bases, with 19 bases between the two germline ends. The CDR3 spans 15 residues. Germline CDR1 and CDR2: SNHLY and FYNNEI.

The genes are TRBV2 and TRBJ2-7, with D hard to call. The V gene lost 5 bases and the J gene lost 3 bases, with 8 bases spanning the gap. This CDR3 has 12 amino acids. CDR1 and CDR2 (germline): SNHLY, FYNNEI. The CDR3: CASSRLVYEQYF. The CDR3 region has the DNA TGTGCCAGCAGTAGGTTAGTCTACGAGCAGTACTTC. Combining the CDR3 with reference TRBV2 and TRBJ2-7 gives the whole variable domain EPEVTQTPSHQVTQMGQEVILRCVPISNHLYFYWYRQILGQKVEFLVSFYNNEISEKSEIFDDQFSVERPDGSNFTLKIRSTKLEDSAMYFCASSRLVYEQYFGPGTRLTVT.

To note about this clone: Other DNA sequences of this sample code for an identical CDR3. The rearrangement uses TRBV7-2 and TRBJ2-5; possibly TRBD2 for D (6 bases). The germline gives CDR1 SGHTA, CDR2 FQGNSA. Trimming took 2 bases from V and 2 from J, leaving 9 bases between them. This CDR3 contains 14 residues. The CDR3 sequence: CASSLNGGQETQYF. The CDR3 DNA reads as TGTGCCAGCAGCTTAAATGGGGGGCAAGAGACCCAGTACTTC.